The clone carrying this T cell receptor (beta chain) occurred a few times. This sample stems from a study of blood T cell repertoires in COVID-19. The CDR3 runs to 17 residues. The germline CDR1 and CDR2 sequences are MNHEY and SMNVEV (reference sequence). Trimming cost V 3 bases and J 0 bases; bases outside gene matches: 5. Here immunoSEQ multiplex PCR was the method, and the copy in TCRdb shows in-frame clones only, minus some. The table includes 280,000 or so clones, 85% to 90% detected once. Sequenced input: PBMCs or T cells enriched from blood (not recorded which). The gene calls are TRBV27 and TRBJ2-2, with 9 positions matching TRBD1. This receptor was taken from a woman in her forties or fifties who had been exposed to COVID-19. CDR3 protein: CASSLGRTGANTGELFF. CDR3 sequence (DNA): TGTGCCAGCAGTTTGGGAAGGACAGGGGCGAACACCGGGGAGCTGTTTTTT.